These T cell receptor beta chains were read from a single sample in a study of blood T cell repertoires in COVID-19. Libraries were prepared by immunoSEQ multiplex PCR; TCRdb keeps only in-frame clonotypes and omits some of them. The sample contains about 230,000 clones, 75% to 85% of which appear only once. The sequencing input was peripheral blood. The receptors were gathered from a woman aged 40-49 years who had recovered from COVID-19. Each CDR3 is given with its conserved first and last residue. The order of the fields is D gene, J gene, clone size, CDR3 length, V gene, CDR3 DNA, CDR3 protein. A D gene is named only where the DNA matches it firmly. Rows may omit the clone size; those that give it use once, few, many or a size class.

TRBD1,TRBJ2-1,once,15,TRBV6-2/TRBV6-3,TGTGCCAGCAGTACGGACAGGGGGCTTTACAATGAGCAGTTCTTC,CASSTDRGLYNEQFF
NA,TRBJ2-3,NA,14,TRBV18,TGTGCCAGCTCACCCGGATTAGCTCCAGATACGCAGTATTTT,CASSPGLAPDTQYF
TRBD1,TRBJ1-6,NA,15,TRBV6-2/TRBV6-3,TGTGCCAGCAGCCGAAGTCGGACAGGAAATTCACCCCTCCACTTT,CASSRSRTGNSPLHF
NA,TRBJ2-7,NA,14,TRBV6-5,TGTGCCACGGAAACAGGAGGGGAACCCTACGAGCAGTACTTC,CATETGGEPYEQYF
NA,TRBJ2-3,NA,16,TRBV5-8,TGTGCCAGCAGCTTAAGCCGCGGGGGCCTCCTAGATACGCAGTATTTT,CASSLSRGGLLDTQYF
NA,TRBJ1-1,few,13,TRBV16,TGTGCCAGCAGCCCCGTCGGGTTAAGTGAAGCTTTCTTT,CASSPVGLSEAFF
NA,TRBJ1-1,NA,17,TRBV19,TGTGCCAGTAGCCGTGGGGCCCGACAGCGGAGGGCGTCTGAAGCTTTCTTT,CASSRGARQRRASEAFF
NA,TRBJ2-7,few,13,TRBV15,TGTGCTTCCGCTAAAACGGTGGCCTACGAGCAGTACTTC,CASAKTVAYEQYF
TRBD1,TRBJ1-2,once,13,TRBV5-1,TGCGCCAGCAGCACAGGGGAGAACTATGGCTACACCTTC,CASSTGENYGYTF
NA,TRBJ1-3,NA,14,TRBV6-5,TGTGCCAGCAGACAGGACGGTGTTAGAAACACCATATATTTT,CASRQDGVRNTIYF
TRBD1,TRBJ2-7,NA,14,TRBV4-3,TGCGCCAGCAGCCAAGAGCAGGGGGCCTTCGAGCAGTACTTC,CASSQEQGAFEQYF
NA,TRBJ2-2,NA,17,TRBV3-1/TRBV3-2,TGTGCCAGCAGCCAAGGGCGTCCGCGGGCCCGAGGCGGGGAGCTGTTTTTT,CASSQGRPRARGGELFF
TRBD1,TRBJ1-2,NA,16,TRBV2,TGTGCCAGCAGCGGCCCGGGACAGGGATCCTTTTATGGCTACACCTTC,CASSGPGQGSFYGYTF
NA,TRBJ1-2,NA,12,TRBV5-1,TGCGCCAGCAGCTTGGCCGCAGGGGGCTACACCTTC,CASSLAAGGYTF
TRBD2,TRBJ2-1,once,17,TRBV12-5,TGTGCTAGTGGTTTGGTACTGGGGGGGGGAAGGTGGAATGAGCAGTTCTTC,CASGLVLGGGRWNEQFF
NA,TRBJ1-4,NA,13,TRBV2,TGTGCCAGCGGGAAGGGGACTAATGAAAAACTGTTTTTT,CASGKGTNEKLFF
TRBD1,TRBJ1-1,NA,15,TRBV27,TGTGCCAGCAGCCAGGGACAGGGATTGAACACTGAAGCTTTCTTT,CASSQGQGLNTEAFF
NA,TRBJ1-4,NA,16,TRBV28,TGTGCCAGCAGTTTAGCCCTACAGGGCTCTAATGAAAAACTGTTTTTT,CASSLALQGSNEKLFF
NA,TRBJ2-1,NA,14,TRBV19,TGTGCCAGTAGTGTCCAGGCCGCCTACAATGAGCAGTTCTTC,CASSVQAAYNEQFF
TRBD1,TRBJ2-1,once,17,TRBV5-3,TGTGCCAGAAGCCCTTCATCCGGGACAGGGTGGGACAATGAGCAGTTCTTC,CARSPSSGTGWDNEQFF
TRBD1,TRBJ1-5,NA,17,TRBV2,TGTGCCAGCATGAAGGGACAGCCATTTGGGAGCAATCAGCCCCAGCATTTT,CASMKGQPFGSNQPQHF
NA,TRBJ1-4,NA,13,TRBV13,TGTGCCAGCAGCCTTAATATCTTGGAAAAACTGTTTTTT,CASSLNILEKLFF
TRBD1,TRBJ1-5,NA,14,TRBV19,TGTGCCAGCCGACAGGGCACGAGGAATCAGCCCCAGCATTTT,CASRQGTRNQPQHF
TRBD1,TRBJ2-2,NA,15,TRBV13,TGTGCCAGCAGCTTTGGACAGGGGAACACCGGGGAGCTGTTTTTT,CASSFGQGNTGELFF
TRBD1,TRBJ2-2,few,17,TRBV7-8,TGTGCCAGCAGCCCGAACTTCGGGACAGGGGGCTCCGGGGAGCTGTTTTTT,CASSPNFGTGGSGELFF
NA,TRBJ1-6,NA,13,TRBV7-9,TGTGCCAGCAGCTTACGGGACACCGCACCCCTCCACTTT,CASSLRDTAPLHF
TRBD1,TRBJ1-5,NA,14,TRBV18,TGTGCCAGCTCACCAAAACAGGGGGCATCGGCCCAGCATTTT,CASSPKQGASAQHF
TRBD1,TRBJ1-3,NA,14,TRBV5-6,TGTGCCAGCAGCTTGGGACAGGGATCAAACACCATATATTTT,CASSLGQGSNTIYF
NA,TRBJ1-1,few,13,TRBV6-5,TGTGCCAGCAGGCCCACAGTAGGCACTGAAGCTTTCTTT,CASRPTVGTEAFF
TRBD2,TRBJ2-3,once,18,TRBV27,TGTGCCAGCAGTTTATTGGGGACTAGCGGGGATAGCACAGATACGCAGTATTTT,CASSLLGTSGDSTDTQYF
NA,TRBJ2-1,NA,14,TRBV5-6,TGTGCCAGCAGCTTGGTGGGGGGCTACAATGAGCAGTTCTTC,CASSLVGGYNEQFF
NA,TRBJ1-5,NA,13,TRBV11-3,TGTGCCAGCAGCTTAGATCGGTGGCAGCCCCAGCATTTT,CASSLDRWQPQHF
NA,TRBJ1-1,NA,13,TRBV6-5,TGTGCCAGCAGGCCGGGAGACAACACTGAAGCTTTCTTT,CASRPGDNTEAFF
NA,TRBJ1-2,NA,13,TRBV7-6,TGTGCCAGCAGCTTAGCGACAGAGTATGGCTACACCTTC,CASSLATEYGYTF
NA,TRBJ1-1,NA,14,TRBV5-5,TGTGCCAGCAGCCGAAACTTCGACAGTGGGGTTGCTTTCTTT,CASSRNFDSGVAFF
NA,TRBJ1-5,few,13,TRBV2,TGTGCCAGCAGTCCTGTTAGCAATCAGCCCCAGCATTTT,CASSPVSNQPQHF
NA,TRBJ2-5,NA,12,TRBV29-1,TGCAGCGTTGTAGGGGTTTCAGAGACCCAGTACTTC,CSVVGVSETQYF
TRBD2,TRBJ2-1,once,15,TRBV7-2,TGTGCCAGCAGCGAGGGACTAGCGGGATACAATGAGCAGTTCTTC,CASSEGLAGYNEQFF
TRBD1,TRBJ1-5,few,14,TRBV9,TGTGCCAGCAATCAGGGGGATAGCAATCAGCCCCAGCATTTT,CASNQGDSNQPQHF
NA,TRBJ1-2,NA,13,TRBV25-1,TGTGCCAGCAGTGCCGGGACTAACTATGGCTACACCTTC,CASSAGTNYGYTF
NA,TRBJ1-1,NA,13,TRBV5-4,TGTGCCAGCAGCTTCGAGCCGAACACTGAAGCTTTCTTT,CASSFEPNTEAFF
NA,TRBJ2-3,NA,17,TRBV4-3,TGCGCCAGCAGCCAAGGGGGGCCAGCGGGGTACACAGATACGCAGTATTTT,CASSQGGPAGYTDTQYF
TRBD1,TRBJ1-2,NA,16,TRBV6-6,TGTGCCAGCAGTACTATACCGGGACAGCTTGATTATGGCTACACCTTC,CASSTIPGQLDYGYTF
TRBD1,TRBJ2-1,once,14,TRBV11-2,TGTGCCAGCAGCCGAACTGGACAGGGAAATGAGCAGTTCTTC,CASSRTGQGNEQFF
NA,TRBJ2-1,once,15,TRBV5-1,TGCGCCAGCAGCTTGTTAACCTCACGGGGCAATGAGCAGTTCTTC,CASSLLTSRGNEQFF
TRBD2,TRBJ2-2,once,17,TRBV27,TGTGCCAGCAGTTCCCTGACTAGCGGGGGTGGTACCGGGGAGCTGTTTTTT,CASSSLTSGGGTGELFF
NA,TRBJ1-6,NA,16,TRBV7-9,TGTGCCAGCAGCCTCTTGGTTAGCTCCTATAATTCACCCCTCCACTTT,CASSLLVSSYNSPLHF
TRBD1,TRBJ2-3,NA,15,TRBV13,TGTGCCAGCAGCTTAAGAGGACAGGGGACAGATACGCAGTATTTT,CASSLRGQGTDTQYF
NA,TRBJ1-1,NA,16,TRBV15,TGTGCCACCAGCAGAGATGCCGTCGGGGGATACAAAGAAGCTTTCTTT,CATSRDAVGGYKEAFF
NA,TRBJ2-2,once,15,TRBV24-1,TGTGCCACCAGTGAGCAGGAGGCGAACACCGGGGAGCTGTTTTTT,CATSEQEANTGELFF
TRBD2,TRBJ2-3,once,16,TRBV29-1,TGCAGCGTAGCGAACCCTCTAGCGGGGGGTCGAGATACGCAGTATTTT,CSVANPLAGGRDTQYF